What follows are 32 T cell receptor beta chains derived from one specimen sequenced in a study of shared clonotypes between healthy human individuals. TCRdb's table, derived via immunoSEQ multiplex PCR, lists solely in-frame clones and lacks some. The sample has about 2.1 million clones; 80% to 95% are singletons. Naive CD8 cells lacked CD45RO and underwent positive selection for CCR7, leaving out terminally differentiated effector memory CD45RA+ cells. Sequences were obtained from naive CD8+ T cells from PBMCs. The origin of the receptors is a man aged 18 to 30 in good health. Some clones in this sample may be carry-over from other donors' samples.

The chain has TRBV27 and TRBJ2-3; TRBD2 matches 7 bases. The CDR3 is made up of 15 amino acids. V dropped 6 bases and J dropped 2; count of bases not matched to a gene: 8. Looked up from germline, CDR1 is MNHEY and CDR2 is SMNVEV (reference sequence). The CDR3 sequence is CASSSTGGPTDTQYF. CDR3 nucleotides: TGTGCCAGCAGCTCCACGGGGGGTCCCACAGATACGCAGTATTTT.

V and J are TRBV27 and TRBJ2-1, with unresolved D. The CDR3 runs to 15 residues. Trimming removed 1 base at V and 0 bases at J, with 7 bases between. The V gene's germline CDR1 is MNHEY and CDR2 SMNVEV (reference sequence). The CDR3 nucleotides are TGTGCCAGCAGTTTATACAAGAGCTCCTACAATGAGCAGTTCTTC. Residues: CASSLYKSSYNEQFF.

V gene TRBV6-6 combines with J gene TRBJ1-1; D uncertain. The V gene lost 10 bases and the J gene lost 1 base, with 13 bases spanning the gap. CDR1 is MNHNY, CDR2 SVGAGI, per germline (reference sequence). The CDR3 is made up of 13 amino acids. CDR3 protein: CAIHDKGNTEAFF. CDR3 nucleotide sequence: TGTGCCATCCACGACAAAGGGAACACTGAAGCTTTCTTT.

This clone was observed a handful of times. The chain employs TRBV11-2 and TRBJ2-3; D is perhaps TRBD1 or TRBD2 (5 bases each). Trimming pared 1 base from V and 3 bases from J, leaving 8 bases between. This CDR3 spans 14 amino acids. The germline V gene has CDR1 SGHAT and CDR2 FQNNGV. The CDR3 protein is CASSLGWGTDTQYF. In DNA form, the CDR3 reads TGTGCCAGCAGCTTAGGTTGGGGGACAGATACGCAGTATTTT.

V usage is TRBV7-2 and J usage is TRBJ2-3, with 9 bases aligning to TRBD2. The CDR3 has 16 residues. V trimming: 1 base; J trimming: 6 bases; junction bases outside the gene matches: 8. Looked up from germline, CDR1 is SGHTA and CDR2 is FQGNSA. The CDR3 sequence is CASSLVGGRAADTQYF. The CDR3 bases are TGTGCCAGCAGCTTAGTCGGCGGGAGGGCAGCTGATACGCAGTATTTT. Using reference TRBV7-2 and TRBJ2-3 for the parts outside the CDR3, the full variable domain is GAGVSQSPSNKVTEKGKDVELRCDPISGHTALYWYRQSLGQGLEFLIYFQGNSAPDKSGLPSDRFSAERTGGSVSTLTIQRTQQEDSAVYLCASSLVGGRAADTQYFGPGTRLTVL.

The gene calls are TRBV5-6 and TRBJ2-7; the match to TRBD1 covers 8 bases. V lost 4 bases to trimming and J lost 5 bases; unmatched junction nucleotides: 2. The CDR3 extends over 12 amino acids. Germline V CDR1 and CDR2: SGHDT, YYEEEE. CDR3 sequence reads: CASSTGGNEQYF. CDR3 in DNA: TGTGCCAGCAGCACAGGGGGGAACGAGCAGTACTTC.

This clone was seen only once. This specimen includes other DNA sequences encoding the same CDR3. The genes are TRBV13 and TRBJ1-1, with TRBD1 as a possible D gene (5 bases). Per germline, CDR1 PRHDT and CDR2 FYEKMQ (reference sequence). The CDR3 is made up of 13 amino acids. V lost 5 bases and J 1 base, leaving 8 bases between the germline ends. CDR3 sequence: CASSLGQNTEAFF. CDR3 sequence (DNA): TGTGCCAGCAGCCTTGGACAGAACACTGAAGCTTTCTTT.

V usage is TRBV28 and J usage is TRBJ2-5, with 13 bases matching TRBD2. Germline CDR1 MDHEN, CDR2 SYDVKM. The junction had 7 bases not matched to a gene; V was cut back by 5 bases and J by 1 base. The CDR3 is 17 amino acids. CDR3 bases: TGTGCCAGCAGTAGCAAAGGACTAGCGGGAGCCCAAGAGACCCAGTACTTC. This gives the protein CASSSKGLAGAQETQYF. Drawing the rest from reference TRBV28 and TRBJ2-5, the complete variable domain is DVKVTQSSRYLVKRTGEKVFLECVQDMDHENMFWYRQDPGLGLRLIYFSYDVKMKEKGDIPEGYSVSREKKERFSLILESASTNQTSMYLCASSSKGLAGAQETQYFGPGTRLLVL.

The chain carries TRBV7-3 and TRBJ1-1, with D possibly being TRBD1 (5 bases). The V gene lost 3 bases and the J gene lost 2 bases, with 19 bases spanning the gap. From germline, CDR1 is SGHTA and CDR2 FQGTGA. The CDR3 has 17 amino acids. CDR3 amino acids: CASSFIGIRGINTEAFF. CDR3 nucleotides: TGTGCCAGCAGCTTCATAGGCATAAGGGGAATAAACACTGAAGCTTTCTTT.

The chain is built from TRBV7-3 and TRBJ2-1; 8 positions agree with TRBD2. V dropped 6 bases and J dropped 5; count of bases not matched to a gene: 9. Per the germline V gene, CDR1 is SGHTA and CDR2 is FQGTGA. The CDR3 is 15 residues long. CDR3 sequence reads: CASSWGLAGHNEQFF. The CDR3 bases are TGTGCCAGCAGTTGGGGATTAGCGGGGCACAATGAGCAGTTCTTC.

This chain connects TRBV5-1 to TRBJ2-2; a weak D match, TRBD2 (6 bases). The CDR3 totals 16 residues. V was trimmed by 8 bases and J by 2 bases, leaving 19 bases between them. Germline V gene sequence: CDR1 SGHRS, CDR2 YFSETQ. The CDR3 region is CASAAWGGPNTGELFF. The CDR3 region has the DNA TGCGCCAGTGCTGCCTGGGGAGGACCCAACACCGGGGAGCTGTTTTTT.

This clone showed up just once. This sequence joins TRBV28 and TRBJ1-2; unclear D gene. Germline CDR1 and CDR2: MDHEN and SYDVKM. The V and J ends lost 5 bases and 3 bases respectively, with 10 bases between them. The CDR3 has 13 amino acids. The CDR3: CASSDNVDYGYTF. The CDR3 DNA follows: TGTGCCAGCAGTGACAACGTCGACTATGGCTACACCTTC.

The rearrangement joins TRBV7-9 to TRBJ2-3; D not certain. The germline V gene has CDR1 SEHNR and CDR2 FQNEAQ (reference sequence). There are 16 residues in the CDR3. The V and J ends lost 4 bases and 0 bases respectively, with 14 bases between them. The CDR3 protein is CASSSWIRFSTDTQYF. In nucleotides, the CDR3 is TGTGCCAGCAGCTCCTGGATCCGCTTTAGCACAGATACGCAGTATTTT.

The J gene is TRBJ2-7, the V gene TRBV28; no reliable D call. CDR3 size: 13 residues. The germline gives CDR1 MDHEN, CDR2 SYDVKM. V gave up 6 bases and J gave up 2 bases, with 11 bases separating them. The CDR3 is CASSTDGTYEQYF. The CDR3 DNA follows: TGTGCCAGCAGCACAGACGGCACCTACGAGCAGTACTTC.

The chain links TRBV5-5 to TRBJ1-5; D perhaps matches TRBD1 (6 bases). Trimming cost V 2 bases and J 10 bases, with 16 bases left between them. The CDR3 sequence is 14 residues long. Germline V CDR1 and CDR2: SGHKS, YYEKEE (reference sequence). The CDR3 loop reads CASSFGGRVDPQHF. The CDR3 nucleotides are TGTGCCAGCAGCTTCGGGGGCCGGGTTGATCCCCAGCATTTT.

The chain links TRBV10-3 to TRBJ2-1, with 13 bases identical to TRBD2. V shed 4 bases, J shed 8 bases, and the junction held 8 bases outside the gene matches. The CDR3 totals 16 residues. Germline loops: CDR1 ENHRY, CDR2 SYGVKD. CDR3 amino acids: CAISVLGTSGTDEQFF. DNA for the CDR3: TGTGCCATCAGTGTCTTAGGGACTAGCGGGACCGATGAGCAGTTCTTC.

This clone has just one count. The rearrangement uses TRBV5-4 and TRBJ2-7; possibly TRBD1 for D (6 bases). Trimming took 0 bases from V and 2 from J, leaving 12 bases between them. Germline values: CDR1 SGHNT, CDR2 YYREEE (reference sequence). The CDR3 consists of 15 residues. CDR3 bases: TGTGCCAGCAGCTTGGACGAGACAGGAGCCTACGAGCAGTACTTC. As protein: CASSLDETGAYEQYF.

This clone showed up just a few times. This chain uses TRBV5-1 with TRBJ2-2; D gene uncertain. Germline assignment: CDR1 SGHRS and CDR2 YFSETQ. The V and J ends lost 4 bases and 3 bases respectively, with 4 bases between them. The CDR3 loop spans 12 amino acids. The CDR3 DNA reads as TGCGCCAGCAGCACATACACCGGGGAGCTGTTTTTT. This gives the protein CASSTYTGELFF.

CDR3: CASNRGQGYTF. In DNA form, the CDR3 reads TGTGCCTCCAACAGGGGACAGGGCTACACCTTC. This chain links TRBV30 with TRBJ1-2; 7 nucleotides agree with TRBD1. The CDR3 loop spans 11 amino acids. CDR1 GTSNPN and CDR2 SVGIG come from the germline V gene (reference sequence). J was trimmed by 8 bases and V by 7 bases; bases with no gene match: 7.

This chain connects TRBV7-5 to TRBJ2-1; the table's D call, TRBD2, has no DNA check behind it. TRBV7-5 is a listed pseudogene. The CDR3 sequence is 14 residues long. The CDR3 coding sequence is TGTGCCAGAAGCTCTAGCCGGTCCTACAATGAGCAGTTCTTC. Translation: CARSSSRSYNEQFF.

The rearrangement links TRBV9 to TRBJ1-1; D is perhaps TRBD1 (6 bases). V lost 6 bases and J lost 5, with 14 bases in between. CDR3 length: 13 residues. Germline V gene lookup returns CDR1 SGDLS and CDR2 YYNGEE. The CDR3 nucleotides read TGTGCCAGCACAGCGAGGGGGGAGACTGAAGCTTTCTTT. This codes for CASTARGETEAFF. The full variable domain, its missing parts supplied by reference TRBV9 and TRBJ1-1, is DSGVTQTPKHLITATGQRVTLRCSPRSGDLSVYWYQQSLDQGLQFLIQYYNGEERAKGNILERFSAQQFPDLHSELNLSSLELGDSALYFCASTARGETEAFFGQGTRLTVV.

The chain joins TRBV7-8 to TRBJ2-7, with 9 bases that match TRBD2. The CDR3 contains 16 residues. Trimming cost V 6 bases and J 6 bases; bases outside gene matches: 15. Germline CDR1 is SGHVS and CDR2 is FQNEAQ. CDR3 bases: TGTGCCAGCAGTCCAGACCTGGGACTAGCTTCTTTCGAGCAGTACTTC. It yields the protein CASSPDLGLASFEQYF.

The rearrangement uses TRBV5-6 and TRBJ1-1; D gene uncertain. Germline CDR1 reads SGHDT; CDR2 reads YYEEEE. This CDR3 is 12 amino acids long. V shed 7 bases and J shed 5 bases, with 12 bases lying between them. The CDR3 DNA follows: TGTGCCAGCTCGGGTAGTAGGACTGAAGCTTTCTTT. It is translated as CASSGSRTEAFF.

This chain uses TRBV7-9 with TRBJ2-3, with 12 bases matching TRBD2. The CDR3 extends over 15 amino acids. V lost 7 bases, J lost 3 bases, and 5 bases stayed unmatched. Germline V lookup: CDR1 SEHNR, CDR2 FQNEAQ (reference sequence). CDR3 nucleotides: TGTGCCAGCACCCTAGCGGGAGGGTTTACAGATACGCAGTATTTT. Protein product: CASTLAGGFTDTQYF. The whole variable domain, filled in from reference TRBV7-9 and TRBJ2-3, reads DTGVSQNPRHKITKRGQNVTFRCDPISEHNRLYWYRQTLGQGPEFLTYFQNEAQLEKSRLLSDRFSAERPKGSFSTLEIQRTEQGDSAMYLCASTLAGGFTDTQYFGPGTRLTVL.

A few counts support this clone. The sample contains more than one DNA sequence encoding this CDR3. The rearrangement links TRBV19 to TRBJ1-2; D not certain. V dropped 5 bases and J dropped 8 bases, with 15 bases sitting between them. CDR3 length: 13 residues. Germline V gene lookup returns CDR1 LNHDA and CDR2 SQIVND (reference sequence). The chain's CDR3 is CASSPRQKDGYTF. DNA of the CDR3: TGTGCCAGTAGTCCACGACAAAAGGACGGCTACACCTTC.

The chain employs TRBV15 and TRBJ2-7; 8 bases fit TRBD2. Germline V CDR1 and CDR2: LNHNV, YYDKDF (reference sequence). V shed 6 bases, J shed 0 bases, and the junction held 7 bases outside the gene matches. The CDR3 is 15 residues long. The CDR3 nucleotides are TGTGCCACCAGGGCCTCCAGCGGGAGCTCCTACGAGCAGTACTTC. Translating gives CATRASSGSSYEQYF.

The genes are TRBV7-3 and TRBJ1-1; D might be TRBD1 (5 bases). V lost 3 bases, J lost 1 base, and 9 bases lay in between. CDR1 is SGHTA and CDR2 is FQGTGA in the germline V gene. CDR3 length: 14 residues. The CDR3 bases are TGTGCCAGCAGCTTTACAGGACCGAACACTGAAGCTTTCTTT. The encoded protein is CASSFTGPNTEAFF.

The chain combines TRBV28 with TRBJ2-7, with 8 positions matching TRBD1. V lost 6 bases to trimming and J lost 3 bases; unmatched junction nucleotides: 7. The germline V gene has CDR1 MDHEN and CDR2 SYDVKM. The CDR3 runs to 14 residues. The chain's CDR3 is CASSGTGKFYEQYF. CDR3 DNA: TGTGCCAGCAGCGGGACAGGAAAATTCTACGAGCAGTACTTC.

The chain is built from TRBV25-1 and TRBJ1-2; D is uncertain. The CDR3 consists of 17 residues. The V end was cut by 6 bases, the J end by 1 base, with 21 bases between. From germline, CDR1 is MGHDK and CDR2 SYGVNS. CDR3 loop: CASREPGPTSFNYGYTF. CDR3 nucleotides: TGTGCCAGCAGGGAACCGGGCCCCACCTCTTTTAACTATGGCTACACCTTC.

The chain is built from TRBV27 and TRBJ1-1; D gene unclear. Germline V gives CDR1 MNHEY, CDR2 SMNVEV (reference sequence). The CDR3 has 11 amino acids. The germline V and J ends were trimmed by 7 bases and 1 base, with 4 bases remaining between them. The chain's CDR3 is CASMQNTEAFF. The CDR3 region has the DNA TGTGCCAGCATGCAGAACACTGAAGCTTTCTTT.

The V call is TRBV6-5, the J call TRBJ1-2; D perhaps matches TRBD1 (5 bases). The CDR3 has 14 residues. Germline loops: CDR1 MNHEY, CDR2 SVGAGI. Trimming cost V 5 bases and J 4 bases, with 14 bases left between them. DNA of the CDR3: TGTGCCAGCAGTGGATGGGGGGAAGGCTATGGCTACACCTTC. Translation: CASSGWGEGYGYTF.

The rearrangement uses TRBV5-1 and TRBJ2-1; D is unresolved. CDR1 is SGHRS and CDR2 is YFSETQ in the germline V gene. With 4 bases removed from V and 7 bases from J, the gap between germline ends came to 15 bases. The CDR3 is 14 amino acids. CDR3: CASSLGGNGNEQFF. CDR3 coding DNA: TGCGCCAGCAGCCTGGGTGGGAACGGGAATGAGCAGTTCTTC.